These 17 T cell receptor beta chains originate from one sample sequenced in a study of T cell responses to AZD1222 COVID-19 vaccine. The repertoire was sequenced with immunoSEQ multiplex PCR; TCRdb's copy has only in-frame clones and lacks some. Among 90,000 to 140,000 clones listed, roughly 88% were seen once. Specimen: peripheral blood, collected on day 0 of AZD1222 vaccination. These receptors were obtained from an adult in good health.

The chain joins TRBV12-3 or TRBV12-4 to TRBJ2-6; D gene uncertain. Trimming removed 5 bases from V and 0 bases from J, with 2 bases in between. CDR3 length equals 13 residues. The CDR3 here is CASSRSGANVLTF. CDR3 coding DNA: TGTGCCAGCAGTCGCTCTGGGGCCAACGTCCTGACTTTC.

The chain is built from TRBV7-6 and TRBJ2-5, with TRBD2 identical over 7 bases. CDR3 length equals 13 residues. Germline loops: CDR1 SGHVS, CDR2 FNYEAQ. The trim removed 6 bases at V and 4 bases at J, leaving 5 bases unmatched. CDR3 sequence reads: CASRPIAGETQYF. Here the CDR3 DNA reads TGTGCCAGCAGACCAATAGCGGGAGAGACCCAGTACTTC.

The genes are TRBV5-5 and TRBJ2-7; 11 nucleotides match TRBD2. Germline V gene sequence: CDR1 SGHKS, CDR2 YYEKEE (reference sequence). V lost 3 bases and J lost 2; bases outside the gene matches: 10. The CDR3 has 17 residues. The CDR3 protein is CASSWPDLAGGPYEQYF. The DNA of the CDR3 is TGTGCCAGCAGCTGGCCTGACCTAGCGGGGGGACCCTACGAGCAGTACTTC.

The chain uses TRBV4-2 and TRBJ2-1; the D is unclear. In germline, CDR1 is LGHNA, CDR2 YNFKEQ. The ends were cut back, 0 bases at V and 9 bases at J, with 3 bases in the middle. This CDR3 has 11 residues. This CDR3 reads CASSQDTEQFF. CDR3 sequence (DNA): TGTGCCAGCAGCCAAGATACTGAGCAGTTCTTC.

The CDR3 loop reads CASSPGWVAGGPKFPYEQYF. Here the CDR3 DNA reads TGCGCCAGCAGCCCCGGCTGGGTAGCGGGAGGCCCTAAGTTCCCCTACGAGCAGTACTTC. The V and J genes are TRBV4-1 and TRBJ2-7; TRBD2 matches at 10 bases. The germline V gene encodes CDR1 MGHRA and CDR2 YSYEKL. The CDR3 extends over 20 amino acids. V lost 4 bases and J lost 2; bases outside the gene matches: 20.

This rearrangement joins TRBV9 to TRBJ1-6; weak D call: TRBD1 (5 bases). Germline V CDR1 and CDR2: SGDLS, YYNGEE. The CDR3 loop spans 16 amino acids. The ends were cut back, 2 bases at V and 10 bases at J, with 19 bases in the middle. CDR3 coding DNA: TGTGCCAGCAGCGTGTCAGGGACTCAGGCGTCCTCACCCCTCCACTTT. Protein sequence: CASSVSGTQASSPLHF.

CDR3 coding DNA: TGCGCCAGCAGCCAAGAGGATACGCAGTATTTT. This codes for CASSQEDTQYF. The chain employs TRBV4-1 and TRBJ2-3; D is ambiguous. V was clipped by 0 bases and J by 6 bases, with 1 base between them. In germline, CDR1 is MGHRA, CDR2 YSYEKL. The CDR3 extends over 11 amino acids.

The chain uses TRBV9 and TRBJ2-5; 9 nucleotides agree with TRBD2. The V gene end was trimmed by 0 bases and the J gene end by 9 bases; junction bases not matched to a gene: 9. The CDR3 spans 15 residues. CDR1 is SGDLS, CDR2 YYNGEE, per germline. In DNA form, the CDR3 reads TGTGCCAGCAGCGTAGGTGCTAGCGGGGTCGGGGCCCAGTACTTC. The encoded protein is CASSVGASGVGAQYF. Filled out from reference TRBV9 and TRBJ2-5, the complete variable domain reads DSGVTQTPKHLITATGQRVTLRCSPRSGDLSVYWYQQSLDQGLQFLIQYYNGEERAKGNILERFSAQQFPDLHSELNLSSLELGDSALYFCASSVGASGVGAQYFGPGTRLLVL.

As for this clone: Other nucleotide sequences in the sample specify the same CDR3. V usage is TRBV9 and J usage is TRBJ1-3, with unresolved D. Trimming left V 4 bases short and J 0 bases short, with 11 bases between. Germline assignment: CDR1 SGDLS and CDR2 YYNGEE. The CDR3 is made up of 15 amino acids. CDR3 nucleotides: TGTGCCAGCAGCTTGACCGGTAGCTCTGGAAACACCATATATTTT. Encoded protein: CASSLTGSSGNTIYF. The variable domain in full, with the rest retrieved from reference TRBV9 and TRBJ1-3, is DSGVTQTPKHLITATGQRVTLRCSPRSGDLSVYWYQQSLDQGLQFLIQYYNGEERAKGNILERFSAQQFPDLHSELNLSSLELGDSALYFCASSLTGSSGNTIYFGEGSWLTVV.

The CDR3 region is CASSQWGQSNTEAFF. CDR3 nucleotides: TGTGCCAGCAGTCAGTGGGGACAGTCGAACACTGAAGCTTTCTTT. The chain carries TRBV6-5 and TRBJ1-1; 7 bases line up with TRBD1. Unmatched junction bases numbered 7, after V lost 5 bases and J lost 1 base. The CDR3 is 15 residues long. Germline CDR1 MNHEY, CDR2 SVGAGI.

V and J are TRBV4-2 and TRBJ1-3, with D perhaps TRBD1 (6 bases). CDR1 is LGHNA, CDR2 YNFKEQ, per germline. The CDR3 totals 14 residues. V was cut by 5 bases and J by 4 bases, with 12 bases left in between. The CDR3 loop reads CASSTRTVGNTIYF. The CDR3 DNA reads as TGTGCCAGCAGCACCCGGACAGTCGGAAACACCATATATTTT.

This chain uses TRBV6-6 with TRBJ2-5; D is unclear. Germline CDR1 reads MNHNY; CDR2 reads SVGAGI (reference sequence). With 2 bases removed from V and 5 bases from J, the gap between germline ends came to 6 bases. The length of the CDR3 is 12 residues. CDR3 residues: CASSYRVETQYF. CDR3 sequence (DNA): TGTGCCAGCAGTTACCGAGTCGAGACCCAGTACTTC.

This sequence joins TRBV2 and TRBJ1-1; D remains unclear. Trimming pared 3 bases from V and 5 bases from J, leaving 4 bases between. CDR1 is SNHLY and CDR2 is FYNNEI in the germline V gene. This CDR3 contains 11 residues. The CDR3 region is CASSDWTEAFF. The DNA for the CDR3 is TGTGCCAGCAGTGACTGGACTGAAGCTTTCTTT.

In nucleotides, the CDR3 is TGTGCCAGCAGCTCGGGACAGGCCGACTCTGGAAACACCATATATTTT. Translated, it gives CASSSGQADSGNTIYF. The J gene is TRBJ1-3, the V gene TRBV7-9; 8 positions match TRBD1. V shed 4 bases and J 0 bases; nucleotides not matched to a gene: 5. CDR1 SEHNR and CDR2 FQNEAQ come from the germline V gene (reference sequence). The CDR3 contains 16 residues.

This clone was detected a few times. CDR3 loop: CASSPYRVGETQYF. As DNA, the CDR3 is TGTGCCAGCAGCCCCTACAGGGTTGGGGAGACCCAGTACTTC. The V and J genes are TRBV7-2 and TRBJ2-5; TRBD1 might be the D (6 bases). Looked up from germline, CDR1 is SGHTA and CDR2 is FQGNSA. The CDR3 is made up of 14 amino acids. V was shortened by 5 bases and J by 5 bases, with 15 bases between the two germline ends.

By share, this clone ranks as large. The V and J genes are TRBV7-9 and TRBJ2-7, with TRBD1 identical over 8 bases. Losses at the gene ends were 6 bases for V and 2 bases for J; bases not matched to a gene: 3. CDR1 and CDR2 (germline): SEHNR, FQNEAQ (reference sequence). The CDR3 is made up of 13 amino acids. The CDR3 loop is CASRGTGAYEQYF. The CDR3 DNA sequence: TGTGCCAGCAGGGGGACAGGAGCCTACGAGCAGTACTTC.

CDR3 DNA: TGTGCCAGCACCCCCCGGTTCGGGGGGGGGTTCTTC. Amino acid sequence: CASTPRFGGGFF. The gene calls are TRBV28 and TRBJ2-1; 8 bases align to TRBD2. The CDR3 is 12 amino acids. Germline V CDR1 and CDR2: MDHEN, SYDVKM. J was trimmed by 15 bases and V by 7 bases; bases with no gene match: 11.